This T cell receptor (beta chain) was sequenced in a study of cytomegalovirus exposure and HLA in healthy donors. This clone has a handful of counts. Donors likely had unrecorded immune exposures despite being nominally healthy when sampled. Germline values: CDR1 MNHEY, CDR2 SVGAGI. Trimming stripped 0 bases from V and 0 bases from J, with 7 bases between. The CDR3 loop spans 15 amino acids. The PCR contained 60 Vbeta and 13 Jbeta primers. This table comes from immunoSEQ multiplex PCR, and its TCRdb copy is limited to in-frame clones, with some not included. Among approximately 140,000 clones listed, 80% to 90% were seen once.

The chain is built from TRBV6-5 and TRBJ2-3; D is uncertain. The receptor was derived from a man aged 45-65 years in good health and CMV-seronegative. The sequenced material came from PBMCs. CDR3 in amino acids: CASSYSVASTDTQYF. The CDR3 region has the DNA TGTGCCAGCAGTTACTCCGTGGCTAGCACAGATACGCAGTATTTT.